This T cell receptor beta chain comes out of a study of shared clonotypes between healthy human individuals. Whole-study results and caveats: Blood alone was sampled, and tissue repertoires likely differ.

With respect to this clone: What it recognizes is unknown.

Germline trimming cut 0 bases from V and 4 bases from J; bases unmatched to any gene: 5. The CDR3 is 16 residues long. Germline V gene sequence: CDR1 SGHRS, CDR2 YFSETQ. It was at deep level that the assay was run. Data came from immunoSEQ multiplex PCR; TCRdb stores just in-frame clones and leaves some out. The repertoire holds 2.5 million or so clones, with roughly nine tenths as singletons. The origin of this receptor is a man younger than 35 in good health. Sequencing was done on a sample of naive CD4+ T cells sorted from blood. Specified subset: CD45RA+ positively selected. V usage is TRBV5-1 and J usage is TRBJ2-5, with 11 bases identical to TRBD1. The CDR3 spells CASSLGPGQGGETQYF. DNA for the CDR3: TGCGCCAGCAGCTTGGGACCGGGACAGGGGGGAGAGACCCAGTACTTC.